One and the same sample provided the 17 T cell receptor beta chains below, sequenced in a study of post-analysis software for immune sequencing data. Study conclusions and caveats: Elevated frequency relative to controls characterized several TRBV segments in patients, TRBV5-6, TRBV5-1 and TRBV20-1 among them.

What these receptors recognize is not known. Carried by the TCR beta cDNA libraries were unique molecular identifiers. TCRdb reanalysed the PCR reads using MiXCR and keeps one entry per CDR3 protein. Of almost 700,000 distinct CDR3 sequences in the sample, about 60% were seen once. Sequencing used blood. These receptors were taken from a girl aged 2-9 years with multiple sclerosis.

This clonotype has a single count. The chain joins TRBV6-1 to TRBJ2-4, with 7 bases aligning to TRBD2. The end of the DNA is better explained by TRBJ2-7, so the J call may be wrong. Germline V gives CDR1 MNHNS, CDR2 SASEGT. The CDR3 covers 16 residues. For the CDR3, the DNA is TGTGCCAGCAGTGAAGAGGCGGGAGCAGGTTGGTACGAGCAGTACTTC. The encoded protein is CASSEEAGAGWYEQYF.

This clonotype was counted a few times. The chain recombines TRBV7-9 with TRBJ2-5; D gene unclear. The V and J ends lost 5 bases and 1 base respectively, with 5 bases between them. The length of the CDR3 is 12 residues. From germline, CDR1 is SEHNR and CDR2 FQNEAQ (reference sequence). The DNA for the CDR3 is TGTGCCAGCAGCCCCCTCCAAGAGACCCAGTACTTC. Translated: CASSPLQETQYF.

This clonotype was observed once. J is TRBJ1-2 and V is TRBV27; unclear D gene. In germline, CDR1 is MNHEY, CDR2 SMNVEV (reference sequence). V dropped 3 bases and J dropped 8 bases, with 16 bases sitting between them. This CDR3 comprises 14 residues. The CDR3, as DNA: TGTGCCAGCAGTTTCGGCCAACACGAAGGGGGCTACACCTTC. This sequence encodes CASSFGQHEGGYTF.

The table lists this clonotype with a count of one. The V call is TRBV6-4, the J call TRBJ2-3, with 10 bases matching TRBD2. The V and J ends lost 3 bases and 3 bases, in that order; junction bases with no gene match: 3. There are 15 residues in the CDR3. Looked up from germline, CDR1 is MRHNA and CDR2 is SNTAGT. The chain's CDR3 is CASSETSGETDTQYF. The CDR3 bases are TGTGCCAGCAGTGAAACTAGCGGGGAGACAGATACGCAGTATTTT.

The chain couples TRBV6-5 to TRBJ1-3; D is ambiguous. This CDR3 is built from 12 residues. The V gene's germline CDR1 is MNHEY and CDR2 SVGAGI. V was shortened by 6 bases and J by 4 bases, with 7 bases between the two germline ends. The CDR3 DNA follows: TGTGCCAGCAGCCATTTCGGAAACACCATATATTTT. As protein: CASSHFGNTIYF.

The CDR3 DNA is TGTGCCAGCAGCGAAGGGGTCTTGCTGGGGTCACCCCTCCACTTT. Residues: CASSEGVLLGSPLHF. This sequence joins TRBV6-5 and TRBJ1-6; TRBD1 might be the D (5 bases). The germline V gene encodes CDR1 MNHEY and CDR2 SVGAGI. The CDR3 is 15 amino acids. V was clipped by 6 bases and J by 10 bases, with 19 bases between them.

V and J are TRBV7-9 and TRBJ2-5; a possible D gene is TRBD2 (5 bases). The CDR3 is 14 residues long. Germline V gene lookup returns CDR1 SEHNR and CDR2 FQNEAQ (reference sequence). Trimming cost V 8 bases and J 5 bases, with 18 bases left between them. The CDR3 bases are TGTGCCAGCGACTCCCTCGGCGGGCGGGAGACCCAGTACTTC. Its translation is CASDSLGGRETQYF.

For this clonotype: One end of the junction fails to match germline, which may point to a read error. The chain uses TRBV9 and TRBJ2-5; TRBD2 is a possible D gene (6 bases). Germline values: CDR1 SGDLS, CDR2 YYNGEE. The length of the CDR3 is 13 residues. The CDR3 bases are TGTGCCAGCAGCGCCCGGGAGCAAGGGACCCAGTACTTC. This sequence encodes CASSAREQGTQYF.

In DNA form, the CDR3 reads TGTGCCAGCAGCCCAGGGACAGGGACTCTCATTTACGAGCAGTACTTC. Translating it yields CASSPGTGTLIYEQYF. This rearrangement joins TRBV11-2 to TRBJ2-7; 9 bases match TRBD1. Unmatched junction bases numbered 12, after V lost 5 bases and J lost 4 bases. The CDR3 is 16 amino acids. Germline V lookup: CDR1 SGHAT, CDR2 FQNNGV. Variable domain in full (rest from reference TRBV11-2 and TRBJ2-7): EAGVAQSPRYKIIEKRQSVAFWCNPISGHATLYWYQQILGQGPKLLIQFQNNGVVDDSQLPKDRFSAERLKGVDSTLKIQPAKLEDSAVYLCASSPGTGTLIYEQYFGPGTRLTVT.

The chain uses TRBV27 and TRBJ1-1; 11 positions agree with TRBD1. J lost 6 bases, V lost 4 bases, and 7 bases had no gene match. CDR1 and CDR2 (germline): MNHEY, SMNVEV (reference sequence). The CDR3 runs to 15 residues. The DNA for the CDR3 is TGTGCCAGCAGTTCAGGACAGGGGGCTCGGTCTGAAGCTTTCTTT. Residues: CASSSGQGARSEAFF.

There are a few counts of this clonotype. This sequence joins TRBV10-1 and TRBJ2-1; D unresolved. CDR1 WNHNN and CDR2 SYGVQD come from the germline V gene (reference sequence). The CDR3 runs 12 residues. The germline V and J ends were trimmed by 3 bases and 4 bases, with 4 bases remaining between them. In DNA form, the CDR3 reads TGCGCCAGCAGTGACAGATACAATGAGCAGTTCTTC. The encoded protein is CASSDRYNEQFF.

The chain is built from TRBV3-1 and TRBJ2-1; D is possibly TRBD1 or TRBD2 (5 bases each). Germline lookup yields CDR1 LGHDT and CDR2 YNNKEL (reference sequence). Trimming cost V 0 bases and J 6 bases, with 24 bases left between them. The CDR3 totals 19 residues. The CDR3 here is CASSQDRTPLGESINEQFF. DNA of the CDR3: TGTGCCAGCAGCCAAGATCGGACCCCCTTGGGGGAGAGCATCAATGAGCAGTTCTTC.

This chain joins TRBV6-2 or TRBV6-3 and TRBJ2-5, with D possibly matching TRBD2 (7 bases). Germline CDR1 and CDR2: MNHEY and SVGEGT. The CDR3 contains 18 residues. V was cut by 5 bases and J by 2 bases, with 24 bases left in between. CDR3 sequence reads: CASSGRGAAVQRQETQYF. The CDR3 nucleotides read TGTGCCAGCAGTGGCCGGGGGGCCGCGGTTCAAAGGCAAGAGACCCAGTACTTC.

V gene TRBV6-1 combines with J gene TRBJ2-7; 10 bases are a match to TRBD2. The CDR3 is 14 residues long. V lost 7 bases, J lost 2 bases, and 5 bases stayed unmatched. From germline, CDR1 is MNHNS and CDR2 SASEGT. The CDR3 coding sequence is TGTGCCAGCAACCGAGCGGGAGGGCCCTACGAGCAGTACTTC. It specifies CASNRAGGPYEQYF.

This clonotype was counted between two and nine times. V usage is TRBV15 and J usage is TRBJ2-1; 7 bases agree with TRBD2. The germline gives CDR1 LNHNV, CDR2 YYDKDF (reference sequence). J gave up 9 bases and V 0 bases, and 5 bases lay outside the gene matches. The CDR3 is made up of 14 amino acids. CDR3 in DNA: TGTGCCACCAGCAGAGACGGATCGGGAGGTGAGCAGTTCTTC. It translates to CATSRDGSGGEQFF.

This clonotype was counted only a few times. The V gene is TRBV12-3 or TRBV12-4, the J gene TRBJ2-3, with D possibly TRBD1 on 5 matching bases. Deletions cut 3 bases from V and 2 bases from J, with 12 bases between. This CDR3 spans 15 amino acids. CDR3 coding DNA: TGTGCCAGCAGTTTTCAGCAGGGCTTCACAGATACGCAGTATTTT. Translating gives CASSFQQGFTDTQYF.

The chain employs TRBV7-2 and TRBJ1-1, with TRBD1 matching 7 bases. Germline lookup yields CDR1 SGHTA and CDR2 FQGNSA. This CDR3 is 15 amino acids long. V lost 5 bases, J lost 0 bases, and 6 bases stayed unmatched. CDR3 bases: TGTGCCAGCAGCCGTGGACAGGCGGTGAACACTGAAGCTTTCTTT. This encodes CASSRGQAVNTEAFF.